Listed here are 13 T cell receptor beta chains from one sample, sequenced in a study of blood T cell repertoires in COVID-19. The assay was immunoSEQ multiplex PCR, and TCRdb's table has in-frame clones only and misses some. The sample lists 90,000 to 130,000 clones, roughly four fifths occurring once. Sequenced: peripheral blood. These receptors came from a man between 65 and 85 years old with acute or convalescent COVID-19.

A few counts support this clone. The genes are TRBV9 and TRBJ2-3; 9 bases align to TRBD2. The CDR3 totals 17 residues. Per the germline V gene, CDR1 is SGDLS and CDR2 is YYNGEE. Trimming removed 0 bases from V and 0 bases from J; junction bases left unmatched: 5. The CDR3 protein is CASSVALSGGSTDTQYF. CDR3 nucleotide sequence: TGTGCCAGCAGCGTAGCTCTTAGCGGGGGTAGCACAGATACGCAGTATTTT.

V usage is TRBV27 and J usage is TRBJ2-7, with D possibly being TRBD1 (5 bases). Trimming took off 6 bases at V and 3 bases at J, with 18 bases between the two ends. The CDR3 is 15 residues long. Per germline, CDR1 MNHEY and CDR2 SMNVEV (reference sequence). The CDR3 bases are TGTGCCAGCAGCCAAAAACCATTACAGGTCTACGAGCAGTACTTC. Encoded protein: CASSQKPLQVYEQYF.

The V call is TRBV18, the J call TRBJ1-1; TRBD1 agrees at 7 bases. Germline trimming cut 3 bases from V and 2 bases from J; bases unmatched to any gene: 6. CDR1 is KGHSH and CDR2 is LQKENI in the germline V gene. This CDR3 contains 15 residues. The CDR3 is CASSPRQGGNTEAFF. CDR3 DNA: TGTGCCAGCTCACCGCGACAGGGCGGCAACACTGAAGCTTTCTTT. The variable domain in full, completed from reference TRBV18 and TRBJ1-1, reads NAGVMQNPRHLVRRRGQEARLRCSPMKGHSHVYWYRQLPEEGLKFMVYLQKENIIDESGMPKERFSAEFPKEGPSILRIQQVVRGDSAAYFCASSPRQGGNTEAFFGQGTRLTVV.

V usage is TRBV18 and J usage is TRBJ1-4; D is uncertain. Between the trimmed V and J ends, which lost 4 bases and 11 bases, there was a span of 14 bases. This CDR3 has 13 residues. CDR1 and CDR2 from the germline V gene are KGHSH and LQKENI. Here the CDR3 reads CASSQERREKLFF. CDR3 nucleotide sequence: TGTGCCAGCTCACAGGAAAGACGGGAGAAACTGTTTTTT.

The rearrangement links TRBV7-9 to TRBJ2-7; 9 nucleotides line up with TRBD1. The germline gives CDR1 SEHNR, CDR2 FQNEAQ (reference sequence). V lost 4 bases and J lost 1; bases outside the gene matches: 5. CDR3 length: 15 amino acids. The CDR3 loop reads CASSSPDRGSYEQYF. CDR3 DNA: TGTGCCAGCAGCTCGCCGGACAGGGGTTCCTACGAGCAGTACTTC.

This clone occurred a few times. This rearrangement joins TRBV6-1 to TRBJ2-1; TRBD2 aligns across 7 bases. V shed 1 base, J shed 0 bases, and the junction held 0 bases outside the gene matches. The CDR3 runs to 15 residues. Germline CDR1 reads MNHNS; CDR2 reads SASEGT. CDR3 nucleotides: TGTGCCAGCAGTGAAGGCGGGAGCTCCTACAATGAGCAGTTCTTC. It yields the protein CASSEGGSSYNEQFF.

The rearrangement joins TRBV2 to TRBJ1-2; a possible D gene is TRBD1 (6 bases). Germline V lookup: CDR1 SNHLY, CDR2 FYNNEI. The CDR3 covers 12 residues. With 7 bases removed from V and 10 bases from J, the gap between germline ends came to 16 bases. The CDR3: CASTEGGGTYTF. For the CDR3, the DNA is TGTGCCAGCACCGAAGGGGGTGGGACCTACACCTTC. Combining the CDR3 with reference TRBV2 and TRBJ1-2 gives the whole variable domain EPEVTQTPSHQVTQMGQEVILRCVPISNHLYFYWYRQILGQKVEFLVSFYNNEISEKSEIFDDQFSVERPDGSNFTLKIRSTKLEDSAMYFCASTEGGGTYTFGSGTRLTVV.

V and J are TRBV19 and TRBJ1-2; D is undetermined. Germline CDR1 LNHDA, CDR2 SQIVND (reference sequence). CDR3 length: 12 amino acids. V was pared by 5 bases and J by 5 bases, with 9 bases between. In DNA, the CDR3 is TGTGCCAGTAGTGCCGGGGTATATGGCTACACCTTC. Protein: CASSAGVYGYTF.

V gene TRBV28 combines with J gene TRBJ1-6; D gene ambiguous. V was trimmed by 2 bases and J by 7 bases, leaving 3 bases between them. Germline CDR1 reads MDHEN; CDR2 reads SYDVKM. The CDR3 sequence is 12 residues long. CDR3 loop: CASSLLNSPLHF. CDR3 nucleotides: TGTGCCAGCAGTTTACTGAATTCACCCCTCCACTTT.

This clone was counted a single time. Here the CDR3 reads CASSLDPGQYYEQYF. CDR3 coding DNA: TGTGCCAGCAGCTTAGACCCCGGACAGTACTACGAGCAGTACTTC. The chain couples TRBV11-2 to TRBJ2-7; D is possibly TRBD1 (6 bases). Between the trimmed V and J ends, which lost 0 bases and 3 bases, there was a span of 12 bases. Germline lookup yields CDR1 SGHAT and CDR2 FQNNGV. The CDR3 is made up of 15 amino acids.

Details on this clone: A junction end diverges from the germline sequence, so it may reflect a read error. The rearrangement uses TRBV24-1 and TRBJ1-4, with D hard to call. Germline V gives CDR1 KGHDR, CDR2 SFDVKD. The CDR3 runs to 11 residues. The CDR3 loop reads CAASPREQLFF. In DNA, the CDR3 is TGTGCCGCCAGTCCCCGGGAGCAACTGTTTTTT.

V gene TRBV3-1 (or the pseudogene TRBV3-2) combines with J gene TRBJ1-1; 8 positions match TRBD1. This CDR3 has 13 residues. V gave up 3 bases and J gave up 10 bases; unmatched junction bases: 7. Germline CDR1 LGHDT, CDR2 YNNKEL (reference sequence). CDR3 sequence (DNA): TGTGCCAGCAGCCACGAGGACAGGGTCGGAGCTTTCTTT. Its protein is CASSHEDRVGAFF.

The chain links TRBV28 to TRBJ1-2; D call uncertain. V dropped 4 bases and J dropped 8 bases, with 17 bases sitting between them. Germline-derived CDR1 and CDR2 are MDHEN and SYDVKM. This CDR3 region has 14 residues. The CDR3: CASSSSKTAFGYTF. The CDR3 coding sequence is TGTGCCAGCAGTTCATCTAAGACTGCTTTCGGCTACACCTTC.